This TCR beta chain was recovered during a study of molecular identifiers for immune sequencing clone quantification. The germline V and J ends were trimmed by 0 bases and 0 bases, with 16 bases remaining between them. From germline, CDR1 is ENHRY and CDR2 SYGVKD. The CDR3 extends over 18 amino acids. In its sample, this clonotype was seen a few times. TCRdb recomputed calls from the PCR reads with MiXCR, one row per CDR3 protein. The repertoire has about 320,000 distinct CDR3 sequences, 20% to 25% of them found once; the top ten carry more than 0.8%. This clonotype was sampled from a human donor in good health. Some libraries in this study had Jurkat cell RNA spiked in. This sequence joins TRBV10-3 and TRBJ2-3; D not certain. Source material: naive CD8+ T cells from blood, with Jurkat cell RNA spiked in. Subset here: FACS-sorted CD8+CD4-CCR7+CD45RA+ naive T cells. The CDR3 region is CAISESMSPYLSTDTQYF. CDR3 bases: TGTGCCATCAGTGAGTCGATGAGCCCGTACCTAAGCACAGATACGCAGTATTTT.